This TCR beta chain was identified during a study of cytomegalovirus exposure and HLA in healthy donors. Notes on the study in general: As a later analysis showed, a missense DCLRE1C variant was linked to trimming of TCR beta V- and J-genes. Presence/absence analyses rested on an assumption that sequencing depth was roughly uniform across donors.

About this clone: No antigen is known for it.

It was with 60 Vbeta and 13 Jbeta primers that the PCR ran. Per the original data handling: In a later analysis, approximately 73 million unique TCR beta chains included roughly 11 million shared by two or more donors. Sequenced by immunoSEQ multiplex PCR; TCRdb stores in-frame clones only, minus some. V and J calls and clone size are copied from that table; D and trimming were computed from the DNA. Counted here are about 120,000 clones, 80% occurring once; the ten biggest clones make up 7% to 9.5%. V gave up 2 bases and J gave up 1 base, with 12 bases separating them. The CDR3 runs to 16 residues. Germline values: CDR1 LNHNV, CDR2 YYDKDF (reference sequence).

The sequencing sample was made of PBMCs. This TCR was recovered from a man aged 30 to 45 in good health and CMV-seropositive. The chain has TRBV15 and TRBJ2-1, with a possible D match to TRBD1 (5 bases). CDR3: CATSRILRGSYNEQFF. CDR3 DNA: TGTGCCACCAGCAGAATCTTAAGGGGTTCCTACAATGAGCAGTTCTTC. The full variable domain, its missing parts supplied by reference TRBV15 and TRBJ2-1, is DAMVIQNPRYQVTQFGKPVTLSCSQTLNHNVMYWYQQKSSQAPKLLFHYYDKDFNNEADTPDNFQSRRPNTSFCFLDIRSPGLGDTAMYLCATSRILRGSYNEQFFGPGTRLTVL.